This T cell receptor beta chain was retrieved from a study of blood T cell repertoires in COVID-19 (TCRdb year 2020). For context, the study as a whole: Samples from collaborators originated in the United States, Italy and Spain and spanned both the acute and convalescent phases of COVID-19. The dataset comprised deeply sampled blood TCRbeta repertoires from subjects exposed to, actively infected with, or recovered from COVID-19. A freely available public database, intended as a resource for researchers studying the immune response to SARS-CoV-2, is where the repertoires were released. The sample metadata nearly always contained a de-identified subject ID, COVID-19 status, age in years and sex. Samples came from the ongoing ImmuneRACE study (first 160 participants) plus 1,254 subjects from 6 global collaborators. The prospective study material was composed of cDNA or gDNA derived from T cells, B-cell-depleted T cells, or PBMCs. Where available, HLA class I and class II types were obtained from metadata supplied by the sample provider rather than from assay-based typing.

The immunoSEQ Assay, a bias-controlled multiplex PCR, was used to amplify TCRbeta CDR3 regions from genomic DNA. From the authors' description of their analysis: The number of nucleated cells in each sample was estimated by amplification of reference gene primers within the assay. To quantify the absolute abundance of each unique TCRbeta CDR3 rearrangement, sequence reads were collapsed and filtered. For each sample, productive Simpson clonality was calculated as the square root of Simpson's diversity index across productive rearrangements. Drawn from immuneACCESS, this table holds only the in-frame rearrangements with V and J called that TCRdb kept. Clones are partly lost; checked studies trace under half to an unresolved V gene and leave the rest unexplained. V, J and clone size are taken as reported in that table, and D and trimming were inferred from the DNA itself. For this sample there are 77,000 or so clones; about 87% appear just once. Approximately 4.4% of the sample comes from the top ten.

Whole blood was collected in K2EDTA tubes by collaborating institutions according to the institutions' own protocols. For TCRbeta analysis, collaborators shipped samples in one of three forms: frozen whole blood, isolated PBMCs, or DNA extracted from either of those sample types. Points the paper makes about the study in general: The amount of clinical and demographic metadata varied by source and participant and was provided uncurated.

About this clone itself: Its antigen is not yet known. The record has no base qualities; no much larger clone is one base away.

V trim: 4 bases; J trim: 8 bases; unmatched bases: 4. The CDR1 and CDR2 encoded by the germline V gene (reference sequence) are LGHDT and YNNKEL. The CDR3, cysteine through phenylalanine, is 12 amino acids long. Of all the DNA, just the CDR3 is kept, 36 bases in frame from base 1. The sample was peripheral blood. The sequence came from a man aged 50-59 years with active COVID-19. The V and J segments used are TRBV3-1 (or the pseudogene TRBV3-2) and TRBJ1-2, with 7 bases matching TRBD1. The CDR3 reads CASSPTGQGYTF. The DNA is TGTGCCAGCAGCCCGACAGGGCAAGGCTACACCTTC.